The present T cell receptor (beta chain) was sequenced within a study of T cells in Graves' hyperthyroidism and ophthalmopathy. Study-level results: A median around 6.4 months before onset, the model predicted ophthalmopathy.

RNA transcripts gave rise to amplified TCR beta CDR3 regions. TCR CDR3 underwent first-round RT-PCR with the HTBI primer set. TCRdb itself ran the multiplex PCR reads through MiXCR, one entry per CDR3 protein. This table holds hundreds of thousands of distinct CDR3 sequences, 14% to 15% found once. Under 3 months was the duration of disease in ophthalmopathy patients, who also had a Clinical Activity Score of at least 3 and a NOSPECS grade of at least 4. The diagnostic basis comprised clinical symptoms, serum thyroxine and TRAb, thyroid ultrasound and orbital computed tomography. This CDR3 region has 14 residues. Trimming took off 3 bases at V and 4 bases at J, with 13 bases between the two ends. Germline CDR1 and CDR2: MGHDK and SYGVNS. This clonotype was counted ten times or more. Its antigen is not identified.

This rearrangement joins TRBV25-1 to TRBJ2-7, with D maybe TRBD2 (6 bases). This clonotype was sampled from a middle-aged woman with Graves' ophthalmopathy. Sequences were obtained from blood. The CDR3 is CASSDSRRGYEQYF. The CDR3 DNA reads TGTGCCAGCAGTGACTCGCGGCGGGGATACGAGCAGTACTTC.